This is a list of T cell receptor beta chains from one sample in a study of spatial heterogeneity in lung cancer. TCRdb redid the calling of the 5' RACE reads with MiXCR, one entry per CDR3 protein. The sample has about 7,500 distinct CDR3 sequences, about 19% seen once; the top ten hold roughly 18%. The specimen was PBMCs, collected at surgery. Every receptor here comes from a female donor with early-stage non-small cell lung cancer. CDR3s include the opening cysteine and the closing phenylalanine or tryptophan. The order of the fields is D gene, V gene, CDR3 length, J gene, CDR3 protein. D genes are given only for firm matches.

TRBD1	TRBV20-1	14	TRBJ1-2	CSAAGDRSNYGYTF
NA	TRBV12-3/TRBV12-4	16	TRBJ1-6	CASSLRGAPYNSPLHF
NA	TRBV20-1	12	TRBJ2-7	CSARKAGSEQYF
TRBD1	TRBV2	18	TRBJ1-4	CASSPLIGQAETRVKLFF
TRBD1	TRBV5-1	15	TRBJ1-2	CASSPWTGDNYGYTF
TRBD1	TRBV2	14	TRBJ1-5	CASRGTGRFQPQHF
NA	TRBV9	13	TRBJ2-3	CASSVVPEDTQYF
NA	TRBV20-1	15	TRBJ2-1	CSARDYRGLDNEQFF
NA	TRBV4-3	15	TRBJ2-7	CASSQEEGSGYEQYF
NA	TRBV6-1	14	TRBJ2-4	CASSQQGGKNIQYF
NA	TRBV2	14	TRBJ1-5	CASSDRGNNQPQHF
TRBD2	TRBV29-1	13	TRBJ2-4	CSVGSGAKNIQYF
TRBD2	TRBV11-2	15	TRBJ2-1	CASSIPSGRLNEQFF
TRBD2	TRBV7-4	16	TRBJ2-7	CASSLTPVAGEGEQYF
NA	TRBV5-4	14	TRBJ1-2	CASSLGSGFAGYTF
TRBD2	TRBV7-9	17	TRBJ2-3	CASPPSSGNSPTDTQYF
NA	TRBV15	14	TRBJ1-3	CATSRDRGRNTIYF
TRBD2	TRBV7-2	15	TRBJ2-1	CASSQSGISYNEQFF
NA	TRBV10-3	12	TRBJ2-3	CAASSVTDTQYF
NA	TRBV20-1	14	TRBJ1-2	CSARDRGGNHGYTF
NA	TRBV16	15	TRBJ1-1	CASIPDSGRVTEAFF
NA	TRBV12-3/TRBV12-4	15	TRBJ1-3	CASSPGGFPGNTIYF
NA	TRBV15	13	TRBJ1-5	CATSRADNQPQHF
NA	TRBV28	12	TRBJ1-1	CASSEVNDGAFF
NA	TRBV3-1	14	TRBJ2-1	CASSQGGSYNEQFF
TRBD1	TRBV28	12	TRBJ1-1	CASRTGIAEAFF
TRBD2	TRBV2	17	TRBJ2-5	CASSEGLAGGGQETQYF
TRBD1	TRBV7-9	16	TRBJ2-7	CASSRPDRRPSYEQYF
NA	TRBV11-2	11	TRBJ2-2	CASSLWGELFF
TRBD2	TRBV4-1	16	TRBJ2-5	CASSQVTSGGQETQYF
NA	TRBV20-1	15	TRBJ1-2	CSASERGGRRYGYTF
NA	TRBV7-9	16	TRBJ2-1	CASTNPAGADTNEQFF
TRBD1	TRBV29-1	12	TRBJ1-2	CSAQWGQYGYTF
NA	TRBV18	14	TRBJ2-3	CASSPWASTDTQYF
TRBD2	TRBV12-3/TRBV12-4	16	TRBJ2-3	CASSDPGTRLPDTQYF
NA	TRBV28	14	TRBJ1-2	CASSLNNDGYGYTF
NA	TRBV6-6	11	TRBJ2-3	CASSYADTQYF
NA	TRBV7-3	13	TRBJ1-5	CASSRGAGQPQHF
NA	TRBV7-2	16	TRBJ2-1	CASSLVPRTDSNEQFF
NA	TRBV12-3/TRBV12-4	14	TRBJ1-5	CASSGGVSNQPQHF
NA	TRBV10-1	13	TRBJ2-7	CASRGDGTYEQYF
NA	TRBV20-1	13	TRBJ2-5	CSARPGTQETQYF
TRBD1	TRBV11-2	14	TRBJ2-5	CASSPPRGRETQYF
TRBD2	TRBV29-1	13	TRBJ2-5	CSSRTSGGETQYF
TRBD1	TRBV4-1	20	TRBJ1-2	CASSQYGVDRGKFKPYGYTF
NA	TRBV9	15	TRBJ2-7	CASSVRSGNTYEQYF
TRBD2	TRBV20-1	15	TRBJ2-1	CSAPDSGTSRDEQFF
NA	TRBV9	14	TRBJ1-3	CASSVGTFVSDIYF
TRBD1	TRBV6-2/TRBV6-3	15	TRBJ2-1	CASSYSTGGYNEQFF
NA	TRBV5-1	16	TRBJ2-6	CASSLEGEPGANVLTF